Sequencing of this TCR beta chain was carried out in a study of blood T cell repertoires in COVID-19. About the research overall: Sites across the United States, Italy and Spain contributed samples from acute and convalescent COVID-19. The analysed material was cDNA or gDNA that came from T cells, B-cell-depleted T cells, or PBMCs.

In the authors' workflow: How many nucleated cells were present was estimated from reference gene primer amplification. Produced via immunoSEQ multiplex PCR; TCRdb's table is partial and in-frame only. V and J calls plus clone size are reproduced from that table; the DNA served to infer D and trimming. The sample has 25,000 to 35,000 clones; 60% to 80% are singletons. The junction had 10 bases not matched to a gene; V was cut back by 3 bases and J by 5 bases. The germline gives CDR1 SGHTA, CDR2 FQGNSA. The CDR3 totals 16 residues. Source material: peripheral blood. This clonotype originated in a boy aged 2 to 10 with active or convalescent COVID-19. The chain joins TRBV7-2 to TRBJ2-5; 9 bases fit TRBD2. The CDR3 here is CASSLGGAGGGETQYF. The CDR3 DNA reads TGTGCCAGCAGCTTGGGAGGAGCGGGGGGCGGTGAGACCCAGTACTTC.